Below, 11 T cell receptor beta chains from the same sample are listed, as sequenced in a study of beta chain features in type 1 diabetes. Reverse transcription of all isolated RNA meant that expressed TCRB transcripts were sequenced. TCRdb keeps only in-frame clones here, not all; method: immunoSEQ multiplex PCR. Among around 150,000 clones listed, 7.5% to 9.5% were seen once. Overall study findings and caveats: TCRB CDR3s from Type 1 diabetes patients were moderately but significantly shorter in all four CD4+ subsets.

These receptors' antigens are unknown. Sequenced material: central memory CD4+ T cells from blood. Every receptor here comes from a young woman with type 1 diabetes.

This chain joins TRBV28 and TRBJ1-1, with 8 positions matching TRBD1. This CDR3 region has 16 residues. Germline V gene data show CDR1 as MDHEN and CDR2 as SYDVKM. J was trimmed by 0 bases and V by 5 bases; bases with no gene match: 8. For the CDR3, the DNA is TGTGCCAGCAGTACCCTGAGGGACAGGATGAACACTGAAGCTTTCTTT. Residues: CASSTLRDRMNTEAFF.

Details on this clone: Other DNA sequences in this specimen translate into the identical CDR3. The chain joins TRBV29-1 to TRBJ2-3, with D possibly matching TRBD1 (7 bases). This CDR3 has 12 amino acids. From germline, CDR1 is SQVTM and CDR2 ANQGSEA. Trimming left V 3 bases short and J 4 bases short, with 8 bases between. The CDR3 loop reads CSVDRGADTQYF. The CDR3, as DNA: TGCAGCGTTGACAGGGGGGCAGATACGCAGTATTTT.

DNA for the CDR3: TGCGCCAGCAGCTTGGAGGGAGGTGCGGGTCAGCCCCAGCATTTT. This encodes CASSLEGGAGQPQHF. The rearrangement links TRBV5-1 to TRBJ1-5; D gene uncertain. The V end lost 0 bases, the J end lost 6 bases, and 13 bases lay between the germline ends. CDR1 and CDR2 from the germline V gene are SGHRS and YFSETQ. This CDR3 has 15 amino acids.

This clone was detected a few times. CDR3 nucleotides: TGTGCCAGTAGTGCCACAGGTCCCAACTATGGCTACACCTTC. This encodes CASSATGPNYGYTF. The genes are TRBV19 and TRBJ1-2; TRBD1 is a possible D gene (5 bases). This CDR3 is built from 14 residues. With 5 bases removed from V and 2 bases from J, the gap between germline ends came to 12 bases. Germline CDR1 and CDR2: LNHDA and SQIVND (reference sequence).

This sequence joins TRBV4-1 and TRBJ2-3, with D possibly matching TRBD2 (6 bases). Trimming took off 5 bases at V and 6 bases at J, with 12 bases between the two ends. The CDR3 sequence is 13 residues long. Germline lookup yields CDR1 MGHRA and CDR2 YSYEKL. The CDR3 spells CASSSGDLDTQYF. CDR3 in DNA: TGCGCCAGCAGCTCGGGAGATTTGGATACGCAGTATTTT.

The chain recombines TRBV4-1 with TRBJ1-2; no clear D gene. The germline V gene has CDR1 MGHRA and CDR2 YSYEKL. The CDR3 consists of 18 residues. V lost 3 bases to trimming and J lost 1 base, with 21 bases between them. CDR3 sequence (DNA): TGCGCCAGCAGCCAGGTCCAGTCCGTTGCAGGTTTTAACTATGGCTACACCTTC. It specifies CASSQVQSVAGFNYGYTF.

The chain has TRBV5-6 and TRBJ2-1; weak D call: TRBD1 (6 bases). Germline CDR1 and CDR2: SGHDT and YYEEEE. Trimming left V 1 base short and J 0 bases short, with 11 bases between. The CDR3 runs 16 residues. CDR3 loop: CASSLRGTHSYNEQFF. In nucleotides, the CDR3 is TGTGCCAGCAGCTTGAGGGGGACACACTCCTACAATGAGCAGTTCTTC.

The chain is built from TRBV7-2 and TRBJ2-5; D possibly corresponds to TRBD1 (5 bases). The V and J ends lost 0 bases and 1 base respectively, with 12 bases between them. The length of the CDR3 is 16 residues. Germline V CDR1 and CDR2: SGHTA, FQGNSA. The CDR3 bases are TGTGCCAGCAGCTTAGCGTTTGGGGCCAGCCAAGAGACCCAGTACTTC. Residues: CASSLAFGASQETQYF.

This clone has just a few counts. CDR3 sequence reads: CASSVGVSSTTPDTQYF. CDR3 nucleotide sequence: TGTGCCAGCAGCGTAGGCGTGTCGTCGACTACCCCAGATACGCAGTATTTT. The chain recombines TRBV9 with TRBJ2-3; a possible D gene is TRBD2 (5 bases). Germline V lookup: CDR1 SGDLS, CDR2 YYNGEE. This CDR3 has 17 residues. V shed 0 bases and J shed 4 bases, with 18 bases lying between them.

This clone occurred a few times. This chain joins TRBV29-1 and TRBJ2-3, with TRBD1 matching over 8 bases. Germline CDR1 and CDR2: SQVTM and ANQGSEA. The CDR3 totals 14 residues. Losses at the gene ends were 6 bases for V and 2 bases for J; bases not matched to a gene: 7. The CDR3 region is CSVLRDRLTDTQYF. The CDR3 DNA sequence: TGCAGCGTCCTTAGGGACAGGCTCACAGATACGCAGTATTTT.

This clone was detected only a few times. This rearrangement joins TRBV2 to TRBJ2-3; D unclear. CDR1 SNHLY and CDR2 FYNNEI come from the germline V gene. Trimming removed 3 bases at V and 0 bases at J, with 13 bases between. The CDR3 runs 16 residues. The CDR3 bases are TGTGCCAGCAGTGACTGGCAGAAACCTAGCACAGATACGCAGTATTTT. Its protein is CASSDWQKPSTDTQYF.